The T cell receptor beta chain under discussion was sequenced for a study of identical twins. Whole-study results and caveats: Within cord blood, abundant beta clonotypes carried fewer insertions, but memory repertoires showed no such trend. Out-of-frame sharing of TCR alpha in monozygotic twins was underestimated by models.

Unique molecular identifiers were present on cDNA, and template switching added a universal primer site. TCRdb independently ran MiXCR on the 5' RACE reads; one entry per CDR3 protein. The sample lists 310,000 or so distinct CDR3 sequences; about 8.3% were seen once. This CDR3 has 14 amino acids. V was shortened by 2 bases and J by 7 bases, with 14 bases between the two germline ends. This clonotype was picked up a small number of times. Its antigen is as yet unknown. These data are also associated with another study on yellow fever vaccine responses in identical twins.

Sequenced material: memory (CD45RO+) T cells sorted from blood. The origin of this receptor is a woman between 18 and 30 years old in good health. V and J are TRBV12-3 or TRBV12-4 and TRBJ1-2; tentative D call: TRBD1 (5 bases). The DNA of the CDR3 is TGTGCCAGCAGTTTAAAGCTGGGGACGGGTGGCTACACCTTC. Encoded protein: CASSLKLGTGGYTF.